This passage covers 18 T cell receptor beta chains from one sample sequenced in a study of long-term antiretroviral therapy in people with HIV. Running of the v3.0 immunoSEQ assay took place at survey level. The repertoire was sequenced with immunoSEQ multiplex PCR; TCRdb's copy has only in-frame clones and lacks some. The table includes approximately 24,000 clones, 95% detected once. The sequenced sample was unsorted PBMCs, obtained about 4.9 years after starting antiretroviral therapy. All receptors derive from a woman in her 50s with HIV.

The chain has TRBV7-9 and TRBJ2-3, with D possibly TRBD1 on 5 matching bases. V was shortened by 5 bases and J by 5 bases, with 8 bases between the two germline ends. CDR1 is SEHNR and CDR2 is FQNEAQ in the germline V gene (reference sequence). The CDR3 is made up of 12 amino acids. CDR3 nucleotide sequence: TGTGCCAGCAGCCCAACAGGAGATACGCAGTATTTT. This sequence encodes CASSPTGDTQYF.

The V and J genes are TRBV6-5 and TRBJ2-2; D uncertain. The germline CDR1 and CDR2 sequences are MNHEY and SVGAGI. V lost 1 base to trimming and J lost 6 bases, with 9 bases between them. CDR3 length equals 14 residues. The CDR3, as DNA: TGTGCCAGCAGTTACTTAGGTCTGGCCGGGGAGCTGTTTTTT. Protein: CASSYLGLAGELFF.

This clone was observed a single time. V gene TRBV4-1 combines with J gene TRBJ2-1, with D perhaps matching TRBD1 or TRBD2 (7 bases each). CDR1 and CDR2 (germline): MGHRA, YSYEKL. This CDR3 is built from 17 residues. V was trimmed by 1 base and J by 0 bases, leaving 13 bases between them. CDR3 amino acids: CASSQVSGGASYNEQFF. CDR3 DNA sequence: TGCGCCAGCAGCCAAGTGTCAGGGGGGGCCTCCTACAATGAGCAGTTCTTC.

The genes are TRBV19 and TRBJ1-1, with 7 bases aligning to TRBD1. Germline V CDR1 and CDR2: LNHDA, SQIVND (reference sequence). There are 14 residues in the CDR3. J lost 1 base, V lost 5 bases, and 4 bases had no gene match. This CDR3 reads CASSARQGNTEAFF. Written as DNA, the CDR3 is TGTGCCAGTAGTGCCAGACAGGGGAACACTGAAGCTTTCTTT.

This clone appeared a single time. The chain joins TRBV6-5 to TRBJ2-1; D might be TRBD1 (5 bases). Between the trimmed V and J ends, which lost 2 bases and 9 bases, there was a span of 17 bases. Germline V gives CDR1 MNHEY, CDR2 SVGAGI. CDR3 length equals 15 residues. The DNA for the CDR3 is TGTGCCAGCAGTTACGCCGCCTCAGGGTGGTCTGAGCAGTTCTTC. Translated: CASSYAASGWSEQFF.

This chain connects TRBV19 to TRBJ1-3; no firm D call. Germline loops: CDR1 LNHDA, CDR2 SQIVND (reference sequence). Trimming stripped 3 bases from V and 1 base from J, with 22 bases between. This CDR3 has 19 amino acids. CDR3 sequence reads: CASSIAPGLSAGSGNTIYF. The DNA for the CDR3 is TGTGCCAGTAGTATTGCCCCCGGGTTATCGGCCGGGTCTGGAAACACCATATATTTT.

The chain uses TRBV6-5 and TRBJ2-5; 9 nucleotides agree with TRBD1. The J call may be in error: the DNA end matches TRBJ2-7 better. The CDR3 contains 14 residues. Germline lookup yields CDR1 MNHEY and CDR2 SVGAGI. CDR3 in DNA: TGTGCCAGCAGTTACTCGACAGGGGGCTACGAGCAGTACTTC. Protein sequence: CASSYSTGGYEQYF.

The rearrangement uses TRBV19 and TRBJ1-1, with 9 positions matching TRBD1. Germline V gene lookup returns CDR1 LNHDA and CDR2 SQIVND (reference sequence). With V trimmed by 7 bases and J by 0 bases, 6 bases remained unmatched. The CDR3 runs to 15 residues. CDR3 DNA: TGTGCCAGTACCCTAGGACAGGGGATGAACACTGAAGCTTTCTTT. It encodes CASTLGQGMNTEAFF. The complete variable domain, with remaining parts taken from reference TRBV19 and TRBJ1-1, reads DGGITQSPKYLFRKEGQNVTLSCEQNLNHDAMYWYRQDPGQGLRLIYYSQIVNDFQKGDIAEGYSVSREKKESFPLTVTSAQKNPTAFYLCASTLGQGMNTEAFFGQGTRLTVV.

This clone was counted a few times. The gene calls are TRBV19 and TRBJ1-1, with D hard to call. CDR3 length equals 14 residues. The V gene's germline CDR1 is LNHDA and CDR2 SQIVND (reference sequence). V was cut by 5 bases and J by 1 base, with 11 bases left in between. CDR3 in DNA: TGTGCCAGTAGTGCGGACGGTTGGAACACTGAAGCTTTCTTT. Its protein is CASSADGWNTEAFF.

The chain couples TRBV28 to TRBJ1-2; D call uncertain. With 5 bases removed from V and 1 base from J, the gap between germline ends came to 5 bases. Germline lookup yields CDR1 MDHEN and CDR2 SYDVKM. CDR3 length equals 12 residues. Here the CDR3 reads CASSRHNYGYTF. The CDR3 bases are TGTGCCAGCAGTAGGCATAACTATGGCTACACCTTC.

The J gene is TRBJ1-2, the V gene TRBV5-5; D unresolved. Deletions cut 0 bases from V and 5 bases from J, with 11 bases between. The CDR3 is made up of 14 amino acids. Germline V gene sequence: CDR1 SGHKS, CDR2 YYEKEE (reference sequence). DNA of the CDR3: TGTGCCAGCAGCTTGGTAGGTTCTACTTATGGCTACACCTTC. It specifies CASSLVGSTYGYTF.

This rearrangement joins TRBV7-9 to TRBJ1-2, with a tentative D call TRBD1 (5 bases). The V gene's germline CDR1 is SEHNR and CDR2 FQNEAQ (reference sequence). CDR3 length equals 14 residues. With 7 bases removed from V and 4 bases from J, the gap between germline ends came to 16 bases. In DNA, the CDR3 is TGTGCCAGCAACTCAATAGGGACGATCTATGGCTACACCTTC. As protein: CASNSIGTIYGYTF.

CDR3 loop: CASSASNQETQYF. CDR3 nucleotides: TGTGCCAGCAGTGCGTCAAACCAAGAGACCCAGTACTTC. The chain recombines TRBV2 with TRBJ2-5; no reliable D call. V lost 4 bases to trimming and J lost 0 bases, with 6 bases between them. Per germline, CDR1 SNHLY and CDR2 FYNNEI. CDR3 length: 13 residues.

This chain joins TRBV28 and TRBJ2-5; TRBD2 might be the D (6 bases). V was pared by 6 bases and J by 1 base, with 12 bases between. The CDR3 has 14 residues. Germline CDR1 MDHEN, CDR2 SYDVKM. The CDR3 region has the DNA TGTGCCAGCAGCCACCGGAGGGCCCAAGAGACCCAGTACTTC. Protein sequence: CASSHRRAQETQYF.

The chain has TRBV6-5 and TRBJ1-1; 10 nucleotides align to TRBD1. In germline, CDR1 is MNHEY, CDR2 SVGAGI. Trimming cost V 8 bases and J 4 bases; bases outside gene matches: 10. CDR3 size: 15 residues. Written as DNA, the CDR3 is TGTGCCAGCTCCCGAGGACAGGGGGGAAGCACTGAAGCTTTCTTT. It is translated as CASSRGQGGSTEAFF.

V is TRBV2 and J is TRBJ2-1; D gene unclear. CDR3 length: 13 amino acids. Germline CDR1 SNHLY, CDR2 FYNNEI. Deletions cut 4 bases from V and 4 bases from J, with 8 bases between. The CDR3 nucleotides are TGTGCCAGCAGTGTGTATGAATACAATGAGCAGTTCTTC. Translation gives CASSVYEYNEQFF.

The CDR3 here is CASSPYDRGIYEQYF. The CDR3 DNA follows: TGTGCCAGCAGCCCGTACGACAGGGGAATCTACGAGCAGTACTTC. The chain carries TRBV5-5 and TRBJ2-7, with 8 nucleotides matching TRBD1. J lost 3 bases, V lost 4 bases, and 9 bases had no gene match. In germline, CDR1 is SGHKS, CDR2 YYEKEE (reference sequence). CDR3 size: 15 residues.

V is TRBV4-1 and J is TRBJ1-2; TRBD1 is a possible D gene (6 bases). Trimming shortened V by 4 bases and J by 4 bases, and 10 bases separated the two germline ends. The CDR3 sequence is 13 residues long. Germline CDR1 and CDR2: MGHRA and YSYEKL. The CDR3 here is CASSLRDTYGYTF. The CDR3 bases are TGCGCCAGCAGCCTCCGGGACACCTATGGCTACACCTTC.